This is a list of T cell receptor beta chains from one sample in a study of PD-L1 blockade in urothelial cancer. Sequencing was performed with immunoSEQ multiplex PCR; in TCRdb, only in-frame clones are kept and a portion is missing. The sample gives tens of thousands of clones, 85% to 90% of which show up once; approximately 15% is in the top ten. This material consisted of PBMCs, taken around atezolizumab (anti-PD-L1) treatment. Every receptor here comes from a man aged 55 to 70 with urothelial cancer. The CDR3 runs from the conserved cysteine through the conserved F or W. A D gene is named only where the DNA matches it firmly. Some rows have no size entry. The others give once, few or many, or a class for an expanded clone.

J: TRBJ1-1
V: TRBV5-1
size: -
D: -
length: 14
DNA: TGCGCCAGCAGCTTGACGAGGACCATGGAGGGAGCTTTCTTT
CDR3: CASSLTRTMEGAFF

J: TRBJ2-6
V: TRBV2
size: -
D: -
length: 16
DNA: TGTGCCAGCAGGAGGTTTTTGAGCTTTGGGGCCAACGTCCTGACTTTC
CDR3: CASRRFLSFGANVLTF

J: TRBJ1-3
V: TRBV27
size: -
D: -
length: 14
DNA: TGTGCCAGCAGTTTAAGCGACAGTGGAAACACCATATATTTT
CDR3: CASSLSDSGNTIYF

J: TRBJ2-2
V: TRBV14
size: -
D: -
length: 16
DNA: TGTGCCAGCAGCCTGCAGGGAATAGAGAACACCGGGGAGCTGTTTTTT
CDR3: CASSLQGIENTGELFF

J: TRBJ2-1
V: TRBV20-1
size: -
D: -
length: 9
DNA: TGCAGTCCCGACAATGAGCAGTTCTTC
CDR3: CSPDNEQFF

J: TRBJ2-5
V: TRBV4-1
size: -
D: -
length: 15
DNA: TGCGCCAGCAGCCCTGCCCGGGATGTGCAAGAGACCCAGTACTTC
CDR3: CASSPARDVQETQYF

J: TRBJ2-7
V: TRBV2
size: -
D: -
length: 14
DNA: TGTGCCAGCAGTGATGCTTCGGGAACCTACGAGCAGTACTTC
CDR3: CASSDASGTYEQYF

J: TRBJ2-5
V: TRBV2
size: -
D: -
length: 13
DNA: TGTGCCAGCAGTGGTGACTACCAAGAGACCCAGTACTTC
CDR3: CASSGDYQETQYF

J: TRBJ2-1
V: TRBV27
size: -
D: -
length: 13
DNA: TGTGCCAGCAGTCTGGGGCCTCACAATGAGCAGTTCTTC
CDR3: CASSLGPHNEQFF

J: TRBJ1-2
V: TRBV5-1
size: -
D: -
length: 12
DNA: TGCGCCAGCAGCTCCACTTCCTATGGCTACACCTTC
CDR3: CASSSTSYGYTF

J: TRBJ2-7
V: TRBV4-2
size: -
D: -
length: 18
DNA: TGTGCCAGCAGCCATCCAAGCACCGGGACTTCCAACAGGTACGAGCAGTACTTC
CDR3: CASSHPSTGTSNRYEQYF

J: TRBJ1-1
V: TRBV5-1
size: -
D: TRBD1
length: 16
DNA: TGCGCCAGCAGCGAACTACCGACAGGGGGCGACGCTGAAGCTTTCTTT
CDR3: CASSELPTGGDAEAFF

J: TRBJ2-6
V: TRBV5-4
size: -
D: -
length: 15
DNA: TGTGCCAGCAATCCACAGAGCTCTGGGGCCAACGTCCTGACTTTC
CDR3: CASNPQSSGANVLTF

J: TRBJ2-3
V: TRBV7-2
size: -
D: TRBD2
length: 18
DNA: TGTGCCAGCAGCTTAGTCGGGGCTAGCGGGGGGGGCACAGATACGCAGTATTTT
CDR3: CASSLVGASGGGTDTQYF

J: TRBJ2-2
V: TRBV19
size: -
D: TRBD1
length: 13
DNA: TGTGCCAGTGGGACAGGGACTCCCGGGGAGCTGTTTTTT
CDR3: CASGTGTPGELFF

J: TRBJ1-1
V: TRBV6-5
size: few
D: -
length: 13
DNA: TGTGCCAGCAGTCCGTCTCTTCCCACTGAAGCTTTCTTT
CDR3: CASSPSLPTEAFF

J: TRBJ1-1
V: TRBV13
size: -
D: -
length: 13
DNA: TGTGCCAGCAGCTCAGGTTGGGACTTTGAAGCTTTCTTT
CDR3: CASSSGWDFEAFF

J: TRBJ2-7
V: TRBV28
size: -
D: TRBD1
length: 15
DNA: TGTGCCAGCAGTTCAGAGGGGACAGGTGGTTACGAGCAGTACTTC
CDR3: CASSSEGTGGYEQYF

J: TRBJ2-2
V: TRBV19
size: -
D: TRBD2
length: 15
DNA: TGTGCCAGTAGTCTCAGGCGGGAGACGGACGGGGAGCTGTTTTTT
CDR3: CASSLRRETDGELFF

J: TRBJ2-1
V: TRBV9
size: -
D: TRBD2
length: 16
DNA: TGTGCCAGCAGCTCGACGACTAGCGGGAGTCTTTTTGAGCAGTTCTTC
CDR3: CASSSTTSGSLFEQFF

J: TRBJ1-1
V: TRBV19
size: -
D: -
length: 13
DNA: TGTGCCAGTAGTTCCGGGTTGAACACTGAAGCTTTCTTT
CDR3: CASSSGLNTEAFF

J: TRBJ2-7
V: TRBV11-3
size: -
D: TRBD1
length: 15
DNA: TGTGCCAGCAGCGACCAGGGGACAGGGGTCCACGAGCAGTACTTC
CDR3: CASSDQGTGVHEQYF

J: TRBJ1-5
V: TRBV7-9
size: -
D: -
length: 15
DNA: TGTGCCAGCAGCTTATCGACAGGCAGCAATCAGCCCCAGCATTTT
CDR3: CASSLSTGSNQPQHF

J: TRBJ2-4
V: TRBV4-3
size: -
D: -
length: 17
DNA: TGCGCCAGCAGCCAAGATGATTCCGGGTCCGGGGAGAACATTCAGTACTTC
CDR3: CASSQDDSGSGENIQYF

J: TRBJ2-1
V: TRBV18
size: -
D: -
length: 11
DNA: TGTGCCAGCTCATTAAACAATGAGCAGTTCTTC
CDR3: CASSLNNEQFF

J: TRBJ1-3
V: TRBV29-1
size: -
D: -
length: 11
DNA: TGCAGCGTTGACAGGGGAAACACCATATATTTT
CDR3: CSVDRGNTIYF

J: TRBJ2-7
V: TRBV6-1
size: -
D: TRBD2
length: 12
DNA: TGTGCCAGCACCGGCGGGGGATACGAGCAGTACTTC
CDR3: CASTGGGYEQYF

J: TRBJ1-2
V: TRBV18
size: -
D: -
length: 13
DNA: TGTGCCAGCTCACCCGGGTATCCATATGGCTACACCTTC
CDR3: CASSPGYPYGYTF

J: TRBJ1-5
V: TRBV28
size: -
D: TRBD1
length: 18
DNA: TGTGCCAGCAGTCCACCGGGACAGGGTCCGGTGAGCAATCAGCCCCAGCATTTT
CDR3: CASSPPGQGPVSNQPQHF

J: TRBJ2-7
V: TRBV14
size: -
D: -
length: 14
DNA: TGTGCCAGCAGCCAAGGTCTCGGGTCCTACGAGCAGTACTTC
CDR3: CASSQGLGSYEQYF

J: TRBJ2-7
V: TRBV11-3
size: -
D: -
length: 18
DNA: TGTGCCAGCAGCTTCGAGTTTTTAGGAGGAGGAAGCTCCTACGAGCAGTACTTC
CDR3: CASSFEFLGGGSSYEQYF

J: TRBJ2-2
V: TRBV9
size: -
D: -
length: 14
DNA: TGTGCCAGCAGCGTGGAGGAGAGGCCAGGGGAGCTGTTTTTT
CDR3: CASSVEERPGELFF

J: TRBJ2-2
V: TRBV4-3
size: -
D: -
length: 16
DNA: TGCGCCAGCAGCCAAGATCTAAGGGAGGTCACCGGGGAGCTGTTTTTT
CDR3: CASSQDLREVTGELFF

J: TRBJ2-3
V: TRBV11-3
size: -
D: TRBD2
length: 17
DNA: TGTGCCAGCAGCTCAGGACTAGCGGGAGCAGGCACAGATACGCAGTATTTT
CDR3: CASSSGLAGAGTDTQYF

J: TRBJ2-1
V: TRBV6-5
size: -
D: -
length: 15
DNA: TGTGCCAGCAGTTATACGGGGGGCTCGAGGAATGAGCAGTTCTTC
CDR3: CASSYTGGSRNEQFF

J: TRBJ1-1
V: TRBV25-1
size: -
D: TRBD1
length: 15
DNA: TGTGCCAGCAGTGAACCGGGACAGGGGGAGACTGAAGCTTTCTTT
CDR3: CASSEPGQGETEAFF

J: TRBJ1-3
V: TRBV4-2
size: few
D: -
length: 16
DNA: TGTGCCAGTACTCTGAACCCCTGGACAACCGGAAACACCATATATTTT
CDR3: CASTLNPWTTGNTIYF

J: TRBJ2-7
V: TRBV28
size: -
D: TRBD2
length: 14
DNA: TGTGCCAGCAGTACTAGCGGGGGGACCTACGAGCAGTACTTC
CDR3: CASSTSGGTYEQYF

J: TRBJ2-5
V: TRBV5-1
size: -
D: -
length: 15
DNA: TGCGCCAGCAGCTTGGTGGAGCGGAACCAAGAGACCCAGTACTTC
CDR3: CASSLVERNQETQYF

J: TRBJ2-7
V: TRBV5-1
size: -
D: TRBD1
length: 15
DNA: TGCGCCAGCAGCTTACACGGGACAGGGTCCTACGAGCAGTACTTC
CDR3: CASSLHGTGSYEQYF

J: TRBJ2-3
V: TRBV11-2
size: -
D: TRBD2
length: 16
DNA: TGTGCCAGCAGAGCCCCTAGCGGGGTATACACAGATACGCAGTATTTT
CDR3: CASRAPSGVYTDTQYF

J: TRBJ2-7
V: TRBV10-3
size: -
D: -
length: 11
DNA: TGTGCCACCTCCACGGCGGTCGAGCAGTACTTC
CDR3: CATSTAVEQYF

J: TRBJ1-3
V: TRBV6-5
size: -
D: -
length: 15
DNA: TGTGCCAGCAGTCTAACAGGGCACTCTGGAAACACCATATATTTT
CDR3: CASSLTGHSGNTIYF

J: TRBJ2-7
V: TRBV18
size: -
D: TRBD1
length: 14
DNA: TGTGCCAGCTCACCAAGGGACAGGGAATACGAGCAGTACTTC
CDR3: CASSPRDREYEQYF

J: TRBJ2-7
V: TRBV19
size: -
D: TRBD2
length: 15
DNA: TGTGCCAGTAGTCTCCGGACTAGCGGGATATACGAGCAGTACTTC
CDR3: CASSLRTSGIYEQYF

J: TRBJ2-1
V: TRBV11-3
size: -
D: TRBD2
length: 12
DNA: TGTGCCAGCAGCTCCGCGGGGGGGAAGCAGTTCTTC
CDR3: CASSSAGGKQFF

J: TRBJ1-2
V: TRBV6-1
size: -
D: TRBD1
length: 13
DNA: TGTGCCAGCAGGGACAGGGGTTTTTATGGCTACACCTTC
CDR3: CASRDRGFYGYTF

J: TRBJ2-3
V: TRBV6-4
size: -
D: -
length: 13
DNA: TGTGCCAGCAGTGAAGAGTCCACAGATACGCAGTATTTT
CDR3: CASSEESTDTQYF

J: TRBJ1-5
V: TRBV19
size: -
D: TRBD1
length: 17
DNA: TGTGCCAGTAGTTTTACCGGGACAGGGTTCGGCAATCAGCCCCAGCATTTT
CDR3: CASSFTGTGFGNQPQHF

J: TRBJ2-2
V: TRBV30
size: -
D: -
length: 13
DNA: TGTGCCTACTGGACAACGAACACCGGGGAGCTGTTTTTT
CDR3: CAYWTTNTGELFF

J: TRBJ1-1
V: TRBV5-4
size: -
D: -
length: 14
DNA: TGTGCCAGCAGCAACCTGGACATCCGGACTGAAGCTTTCTTT
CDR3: CASSNLDIRTEAFF

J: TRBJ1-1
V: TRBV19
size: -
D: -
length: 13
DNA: TGTGCCAGTAGCTCACAGGGAAACACTGAAGCTTTCTTT
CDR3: CASSSQGNTEAFF

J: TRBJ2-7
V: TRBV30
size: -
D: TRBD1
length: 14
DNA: TGTGCCTGGAGTCGCCGGGACAGCTCCTACGAGCAGTACTTC
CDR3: CAWSRRDSSYEQYF

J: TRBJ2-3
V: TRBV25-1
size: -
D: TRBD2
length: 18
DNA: TGTGCCAGCAGTGCGACTAGCGGGAGACGGTTGGGCACAGATACGCAGTATTTT
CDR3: CASSATSGRRLGTDTQYF

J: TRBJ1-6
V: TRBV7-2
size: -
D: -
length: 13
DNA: TGTGCCAGCAGCTTAGCAGCAAATTCACCCCTCCACTTT
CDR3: CASSLAANSPLHF

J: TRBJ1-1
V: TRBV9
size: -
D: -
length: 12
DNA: TGTGCCAGCAGCGCTTTACAGGGTGAAGCTTTCTTT
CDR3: CASSALQGEAFF

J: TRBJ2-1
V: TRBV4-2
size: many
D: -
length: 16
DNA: TGTGCCAGCAGCCAGGCTCAGACAGGAGCCAACAATGAGCAGTTCTTC
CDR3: CASSQAQTGANNEQFF